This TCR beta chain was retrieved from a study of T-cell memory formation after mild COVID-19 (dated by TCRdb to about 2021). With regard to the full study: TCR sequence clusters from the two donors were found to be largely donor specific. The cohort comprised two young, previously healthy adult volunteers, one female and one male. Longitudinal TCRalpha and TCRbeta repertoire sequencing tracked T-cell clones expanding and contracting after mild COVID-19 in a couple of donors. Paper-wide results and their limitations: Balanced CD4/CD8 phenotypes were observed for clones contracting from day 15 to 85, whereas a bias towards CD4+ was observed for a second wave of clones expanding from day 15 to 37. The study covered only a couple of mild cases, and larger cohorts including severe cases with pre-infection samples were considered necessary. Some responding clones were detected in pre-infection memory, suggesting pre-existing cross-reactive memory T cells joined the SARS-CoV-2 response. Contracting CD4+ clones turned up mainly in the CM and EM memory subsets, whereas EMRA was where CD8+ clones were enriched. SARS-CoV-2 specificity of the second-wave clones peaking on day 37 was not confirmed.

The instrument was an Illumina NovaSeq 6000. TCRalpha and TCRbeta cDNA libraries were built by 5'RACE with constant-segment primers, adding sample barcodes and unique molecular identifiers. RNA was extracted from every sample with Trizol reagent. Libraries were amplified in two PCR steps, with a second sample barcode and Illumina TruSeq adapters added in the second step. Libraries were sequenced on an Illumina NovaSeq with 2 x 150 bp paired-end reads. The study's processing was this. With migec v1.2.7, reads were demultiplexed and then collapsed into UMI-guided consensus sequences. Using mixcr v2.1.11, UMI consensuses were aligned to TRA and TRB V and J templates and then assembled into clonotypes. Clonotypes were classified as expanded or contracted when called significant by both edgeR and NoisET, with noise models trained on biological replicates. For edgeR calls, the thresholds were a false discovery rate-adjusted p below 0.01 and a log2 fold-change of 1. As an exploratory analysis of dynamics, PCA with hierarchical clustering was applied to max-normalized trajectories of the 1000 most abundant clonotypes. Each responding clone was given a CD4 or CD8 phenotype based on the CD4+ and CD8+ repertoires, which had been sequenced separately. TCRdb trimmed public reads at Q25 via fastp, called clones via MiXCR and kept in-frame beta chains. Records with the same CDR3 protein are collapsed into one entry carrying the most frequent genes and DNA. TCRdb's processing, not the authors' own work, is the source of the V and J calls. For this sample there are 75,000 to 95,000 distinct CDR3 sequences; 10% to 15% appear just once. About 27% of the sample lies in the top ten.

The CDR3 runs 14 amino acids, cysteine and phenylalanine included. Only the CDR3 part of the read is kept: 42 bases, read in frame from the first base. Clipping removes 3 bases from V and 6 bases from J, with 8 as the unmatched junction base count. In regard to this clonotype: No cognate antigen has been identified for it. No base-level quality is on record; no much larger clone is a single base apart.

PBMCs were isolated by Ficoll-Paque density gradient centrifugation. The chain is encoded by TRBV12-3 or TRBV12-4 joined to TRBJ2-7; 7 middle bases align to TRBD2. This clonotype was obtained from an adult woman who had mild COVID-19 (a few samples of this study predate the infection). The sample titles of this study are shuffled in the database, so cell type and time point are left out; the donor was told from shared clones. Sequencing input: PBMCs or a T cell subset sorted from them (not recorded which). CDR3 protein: CASSLLLAPGEQYF. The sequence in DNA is TGTGCCAGCAGTTTGTTACTAGCGCCAGGCGAGCAGTACTTC.